This TCR beta chain was identified in a study of vaccination and CD4 T cells after COVID-19. About the study: Median draw time for post-COVID samples was approximately 94 days post-diagnosis (range 35 to 161).

The treatment here: approximately 11-day PBMC culture with coronavirus spike peptide pools or control peptides (ViraFEST assay). Cultured CD4+ T-cell DNA underwent Oncomine TCR Beta short-read sequencing. Genomic DNA was extracted from cultured CD4+ T cells. MiXCR, run by TCRdb on the PCR reads, gives a single entry per CDR3 protein. This sample yields roughly 14,000 distinct CDR3 sequences, of which around 46% are seen a single time; more than 15% belongs to the top ten. This clonotype has a handful of counts. Its antigen is unknown. Losses at the gene ends were 6 bases for V and 4 bases for J; bases not matched to a gene: 7. CDR3 length equals 15 residues. CDR1 is MNHNS, CDR2 SASEGT, per germline.

The V gene is TRBV6-1, the J gene TRBJ1-1, with TRBD1 matching over 11 bases. The sample was cultured CD4+ T cells from blood. The source of this sequence is a human donor with COVID-19. This CDR3 is CASRTSGTGGTEAFF. In nucleotides, the CDR3 is TGTGCCAGCAGAACCTCCGGGACAGGGGGCACTGAAGCTTTCTTT.